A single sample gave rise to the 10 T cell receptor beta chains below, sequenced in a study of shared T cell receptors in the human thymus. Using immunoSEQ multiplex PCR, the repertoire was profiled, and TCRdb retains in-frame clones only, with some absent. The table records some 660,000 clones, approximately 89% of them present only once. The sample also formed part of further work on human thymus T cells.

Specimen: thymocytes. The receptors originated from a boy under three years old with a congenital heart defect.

The CDR3 spells CAWTNPGTPVDNEQFF. CDR3 coding DNA: TGTGCCTGGACGAACCCGGGGACTCCCGTGGACAATGAGCAGTTCTTC. The rearrangement joins TRBV30 to TRBJ2-1, with D possibly being TRBD2 (6 bases). V dropped 4 bases and J dropped 5 bases, with 21 bases sitting between them. Germline V gene data show CDR1 as GTSNPN and CDR2 as SVGIG (reference sequence). The CDR3 length is 16 residues.

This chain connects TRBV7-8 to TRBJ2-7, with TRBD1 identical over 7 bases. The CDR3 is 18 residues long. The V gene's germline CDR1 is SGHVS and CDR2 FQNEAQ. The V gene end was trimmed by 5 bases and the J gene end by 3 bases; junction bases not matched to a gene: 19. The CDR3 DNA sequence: TGTGCCAGCAGCCTATACTCCGCCGACAGGGAAGGATACTACGAGCAGTACTTC. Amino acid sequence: CASSLYSADREGYYEQYF.

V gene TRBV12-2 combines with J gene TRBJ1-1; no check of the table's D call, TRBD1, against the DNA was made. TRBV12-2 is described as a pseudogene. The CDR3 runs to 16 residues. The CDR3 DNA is TGTGCAAGTCGAAGGGCCCACAGGGGGCAGGACACTGAAGCTTTCTTT. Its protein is CASRRAHRGQDTEAFF.

The CDR3 coding sequence is TGTGCCAGCAGCTTAGACTCTGGCAGGGGGCTTGAAAAACTGTTTTTT. This encodes CASSLDSGRGLEKLFF. The chain links TRBV7-8 to TRBJ1-4; 8 bases line up with TRBD1. This CDR3 region has 16 residues. V dropped 1 base and J dropped 7; count of bases not matched to a gene: 8. Germline lookup yields CDR1 SGHVS and CDR2 FQNEAQ.

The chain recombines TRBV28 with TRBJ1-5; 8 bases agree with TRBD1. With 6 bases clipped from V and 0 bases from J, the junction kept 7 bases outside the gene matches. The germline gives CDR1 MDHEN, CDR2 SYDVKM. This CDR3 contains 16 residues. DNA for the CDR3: TGTGCCAGCAGATTCGAGACAGGGGATAGCAATCAGCCCCAGCATTTT. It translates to CASRFETGDSNQPQHF.

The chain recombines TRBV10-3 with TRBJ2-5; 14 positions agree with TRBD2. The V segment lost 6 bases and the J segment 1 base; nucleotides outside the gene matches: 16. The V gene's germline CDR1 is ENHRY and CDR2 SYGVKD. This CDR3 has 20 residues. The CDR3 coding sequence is TGTGCCATCAGCCGCGGTAGACTAGCGGGGGGGCTCAGTCCCCAAGAGACCCAGTACTTC. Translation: CAISRGRLAGGLSPQETQYF.

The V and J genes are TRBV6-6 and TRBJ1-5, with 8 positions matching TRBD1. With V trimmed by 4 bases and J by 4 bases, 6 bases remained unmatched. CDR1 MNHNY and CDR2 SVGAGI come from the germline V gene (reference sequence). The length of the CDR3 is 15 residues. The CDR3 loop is CASSCRDRRNQPQHF. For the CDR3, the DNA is TGTGCCAGCAGTTGCCGGGACAGGCGAAATCAGCCCCAGCATTTT.

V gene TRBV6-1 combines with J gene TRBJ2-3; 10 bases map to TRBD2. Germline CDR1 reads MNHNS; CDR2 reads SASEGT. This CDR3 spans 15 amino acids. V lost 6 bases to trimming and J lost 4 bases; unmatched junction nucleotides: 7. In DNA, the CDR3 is TGTGCCAGCAGGGGGGGGACTAGCGTATCAGATACGCAGTATTTT. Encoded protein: CASRGGTSVSDTQYF.

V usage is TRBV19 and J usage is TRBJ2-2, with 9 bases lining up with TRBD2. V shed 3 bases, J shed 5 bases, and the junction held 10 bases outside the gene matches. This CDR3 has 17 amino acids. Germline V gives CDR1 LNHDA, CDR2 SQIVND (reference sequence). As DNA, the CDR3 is TGTGCCAGTAGTATTCGAAGACTAGCGGACCCGACCGGGGAGCTGTTTTTT. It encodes CASSIRRLADPTGELFF.

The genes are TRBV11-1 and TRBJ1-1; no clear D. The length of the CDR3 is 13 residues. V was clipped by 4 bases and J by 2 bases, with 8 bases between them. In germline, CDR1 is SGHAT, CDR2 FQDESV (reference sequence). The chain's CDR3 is CASSSTANTEAFF. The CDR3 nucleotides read TGTGCCAGCAGCTCAACAGCAAACACTGAAGCTTTCTTT.